The entry below describes one T cell receptor (beta chain). Authors' data handling: Scientists estimated how many nucleated cells there were by amplifying reference gene primers. Some clones are missing from TCRdb's copy, which holds only in-frame ones; the method was immunoSEQ multiplex PCR. The DNA was the basis for D and trimming; V, J and clone size are from that table. The data hold fewer than 400,000 clones, with 85% observed a single time. The data derive from a study of blood T cell repertoires in COVID-19. Study details: PBMCs, B-cell-depleted T cells, or T cells were the source of the cDNA or gDNA that made up the material.

V was pared by 8 bases and J by 4 bases, with 7 bases of the junction left unmatched. This CDR3 has 14 amino acids. Germline V gene data show CDR1 as MNHNY and CDR2 as SVGAGI (reference sequence). This sequence originates from a young woman who had been exposed to COVID-19. The specimen sequenced was PBMCs or T cells enriched from blood (not recorded which). The genes are TRBV6-6 and TRBJ1-3; 8 nucleotides align to TRBD1. CDR3: CASGLTGDGNTIYF. Here the CDR3 DNA reads TGTGCCAGCGGATTGACAGGGGACGGAAACACCATATATTTT.